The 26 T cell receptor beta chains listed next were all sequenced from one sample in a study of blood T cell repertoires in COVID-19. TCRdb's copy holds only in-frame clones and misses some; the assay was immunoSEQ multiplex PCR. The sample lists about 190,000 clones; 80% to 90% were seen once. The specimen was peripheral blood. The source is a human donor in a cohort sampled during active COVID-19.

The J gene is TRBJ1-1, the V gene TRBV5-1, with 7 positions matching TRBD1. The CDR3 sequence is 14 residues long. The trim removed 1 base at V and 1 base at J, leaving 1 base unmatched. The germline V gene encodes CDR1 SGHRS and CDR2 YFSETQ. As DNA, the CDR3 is TGCGCCAGCAGCTTGTACAGGGGGAACACTGAAGCTTTCTTT. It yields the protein CASSLYRGNTEAFF.

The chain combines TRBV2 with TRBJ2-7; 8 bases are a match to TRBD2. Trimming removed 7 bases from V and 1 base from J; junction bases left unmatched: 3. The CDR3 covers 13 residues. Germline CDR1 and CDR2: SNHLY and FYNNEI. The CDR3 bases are TGTGCCAGCACGGGACTAGTTTCCTACGAGCAGTACGTC. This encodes CASTGLVSYEQYV.

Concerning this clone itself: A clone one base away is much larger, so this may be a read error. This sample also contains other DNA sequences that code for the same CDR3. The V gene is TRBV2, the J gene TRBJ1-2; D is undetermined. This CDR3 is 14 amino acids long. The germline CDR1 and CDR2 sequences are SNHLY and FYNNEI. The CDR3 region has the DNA TGTGCCAGCAGTGACCAGCCCGCGGGCTATGGTTACACCTTC. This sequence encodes CASSDQPAGYGYTF.

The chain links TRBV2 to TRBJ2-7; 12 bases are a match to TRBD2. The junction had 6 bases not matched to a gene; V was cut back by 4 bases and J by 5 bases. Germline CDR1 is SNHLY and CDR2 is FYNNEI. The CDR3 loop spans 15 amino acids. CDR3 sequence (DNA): TGTGCCAGCAGTGCGGCTAGCGGGGGGGCCAACGAGCAGTACGTC. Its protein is CASSAASGGANEQYV.

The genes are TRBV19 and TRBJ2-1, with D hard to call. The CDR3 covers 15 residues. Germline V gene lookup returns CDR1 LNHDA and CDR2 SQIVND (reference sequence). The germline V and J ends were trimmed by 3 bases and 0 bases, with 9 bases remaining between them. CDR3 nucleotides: TGTGCCAGTAGTATGACTCTGAGCTCCTACAATGAGCAGTTCTTC. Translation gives CASSMTLSSYNEQFF.

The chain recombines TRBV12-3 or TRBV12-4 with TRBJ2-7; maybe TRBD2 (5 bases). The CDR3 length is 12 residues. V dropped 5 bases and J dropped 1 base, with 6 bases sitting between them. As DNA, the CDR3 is TGTGCCAGCAGTCGGGGATCCTACGAGCAGTACTTC. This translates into CASSRGSYEQYF.

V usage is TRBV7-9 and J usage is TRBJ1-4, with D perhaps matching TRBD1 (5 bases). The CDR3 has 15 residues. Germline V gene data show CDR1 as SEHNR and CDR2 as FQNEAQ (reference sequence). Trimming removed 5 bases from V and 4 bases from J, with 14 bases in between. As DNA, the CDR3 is TGTGCCAGCAGCCGCCAGGACACTAATAATGAAAAACTGTTTTTT. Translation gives CASSRQDTNNEKLFF.

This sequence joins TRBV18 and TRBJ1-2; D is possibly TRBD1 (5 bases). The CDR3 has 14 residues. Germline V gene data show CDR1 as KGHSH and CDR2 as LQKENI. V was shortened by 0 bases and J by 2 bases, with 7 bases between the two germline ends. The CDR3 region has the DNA TGTGCCAGCTCACCACCAGGGGCAAACTATGGCTACACCTTC. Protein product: CASSPPGANYGYTF. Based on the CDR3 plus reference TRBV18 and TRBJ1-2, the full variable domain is NAGVMQNPRHLVRRRGQEARLRCSPMKGHSHVYWYRQLPEEGLKFMVYLQKENIIDESGMPKERFSAEFPKEGPSILRIQQVVRGDSAAYFCASSPPGANYGYTFGSGTRLTVV.

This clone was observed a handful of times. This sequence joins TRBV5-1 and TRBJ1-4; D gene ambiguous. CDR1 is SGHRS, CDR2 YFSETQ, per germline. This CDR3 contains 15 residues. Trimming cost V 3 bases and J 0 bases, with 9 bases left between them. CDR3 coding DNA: TGCGCCAGCAGCTCCTTATTTGCAACTAATGAAAAACTGTTTTTT. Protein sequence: CASSSLFATNEKLFF.

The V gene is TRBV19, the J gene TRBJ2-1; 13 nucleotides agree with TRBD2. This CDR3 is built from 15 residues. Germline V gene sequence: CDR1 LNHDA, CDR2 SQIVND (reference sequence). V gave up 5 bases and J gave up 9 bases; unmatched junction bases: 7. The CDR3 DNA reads TGTGCCAGTAGTTCACTAGCGGGGGGGCCGGGTGAGCAGTTCTTC. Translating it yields CASSSLAGGPGEQFF.

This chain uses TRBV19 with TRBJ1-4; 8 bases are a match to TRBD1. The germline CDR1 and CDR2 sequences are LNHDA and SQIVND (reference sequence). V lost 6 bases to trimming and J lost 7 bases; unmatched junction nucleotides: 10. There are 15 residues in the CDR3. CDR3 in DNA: TGTGCCAGTAGCTACCTCGGGACAGGAAGTGAAAAACTGTTTTTT. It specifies CASSYLGTGSEKLFF.

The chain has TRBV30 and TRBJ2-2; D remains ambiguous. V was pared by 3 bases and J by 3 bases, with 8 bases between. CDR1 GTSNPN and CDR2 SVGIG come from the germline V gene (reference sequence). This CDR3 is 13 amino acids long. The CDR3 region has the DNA TGTGCCTGGAGCGATCAGTACACCGGGGAGCTGTTTTTT. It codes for CAWSDQYTGELFF.

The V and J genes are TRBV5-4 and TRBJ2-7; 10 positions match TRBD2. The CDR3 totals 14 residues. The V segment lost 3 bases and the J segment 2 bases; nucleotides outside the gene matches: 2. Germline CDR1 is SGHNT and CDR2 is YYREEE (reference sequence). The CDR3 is CASSSGLAAYEQYF. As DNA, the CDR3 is TGTGCCAGCAGCTCCGGACTAGCGGCCTACGAGCAGTACTTC. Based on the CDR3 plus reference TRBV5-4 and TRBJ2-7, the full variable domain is ETGVTQSPTHLIKTRGQQVTLRCSSQSGHNTVSWYQQALGQGPQFIFQYYREEENGRGNFPPRFSGLQFPNYSSELNVNALELDDSALYLCASSSGLAAYEQYFGPGTRLTVT.

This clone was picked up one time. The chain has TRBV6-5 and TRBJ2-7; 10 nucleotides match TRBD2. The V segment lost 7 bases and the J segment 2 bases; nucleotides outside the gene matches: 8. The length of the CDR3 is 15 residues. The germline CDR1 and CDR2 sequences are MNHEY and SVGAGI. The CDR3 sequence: CASNPSGSRTYEQYF. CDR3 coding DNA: TGTGCCAGCAACCCTAGCGGGAGCCGCACCTACGAGCAGTACTTC.

The CDR3 protein is CASSPTTVYNEQFF. In DNA, the CDR3 is TGTGCCAGCAGCCCGACGACAGTTTACAATGAGCAGTTCTTC. V gene TRBV3-1 (or the pseudogene TRBV3-2) combines with J gene TRBJ2-1; a weak D match, TRBD1 (5 bases). CDR1 and CDR2 (germline): LGHDT, YNNKEL (reference sequence). The CDR3 is 14 amino acids. V was trimmed by 4 bases and J by 4 bases, leaving 11 bases between them.

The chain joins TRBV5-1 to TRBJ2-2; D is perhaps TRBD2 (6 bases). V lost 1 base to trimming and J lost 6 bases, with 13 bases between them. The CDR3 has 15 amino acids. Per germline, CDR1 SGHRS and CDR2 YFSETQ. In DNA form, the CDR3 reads TGCGCCAGCAGCTTGACGGGAGCGGTCGCCGGGGAGCTGTTTTTT. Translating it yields CASSLTGAVAGELFF.

CDR3 nucleotides: TGTGCCGTCTCAACAGGGGGCCACGGGGAGCTGTTTTTT. This codes for CAVSTGGHGELFF. V is TRBV6-5 and J is TRBJ2-2; TRBD1 aligns across 9 bases. CDR3 length: 13 residues. Trimming cost V 11 bases and J 7 bases; bases outside gene matches: 8. Germline V gene data show CDR1 as MNHEY and CDR2 as SVGAGI.

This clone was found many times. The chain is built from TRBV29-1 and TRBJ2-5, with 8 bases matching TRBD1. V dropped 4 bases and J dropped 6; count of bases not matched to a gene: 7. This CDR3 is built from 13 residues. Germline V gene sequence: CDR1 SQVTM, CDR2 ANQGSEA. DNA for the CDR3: TGCAGCGTTGCCCAGGGGGCGGGAAAGACCCAGTACTTC. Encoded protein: CSVAQGAGKTQYF.

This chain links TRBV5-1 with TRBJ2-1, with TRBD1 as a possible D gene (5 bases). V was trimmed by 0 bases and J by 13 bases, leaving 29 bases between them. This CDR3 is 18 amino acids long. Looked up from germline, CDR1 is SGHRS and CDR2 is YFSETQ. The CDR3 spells CASSLEGREVWHKSFQFF. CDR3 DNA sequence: TGCGCCAGCAGCTTGGAGGGCAGGGAAGTTTGGCATAAATCCTTTCAGTTCTTC.

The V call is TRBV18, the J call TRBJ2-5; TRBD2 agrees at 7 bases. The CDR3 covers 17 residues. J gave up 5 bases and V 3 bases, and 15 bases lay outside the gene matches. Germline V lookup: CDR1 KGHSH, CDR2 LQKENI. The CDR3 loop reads CASSPGGARGSLETQYF. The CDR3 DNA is TGTGCCAGCTCACCGGGCGGCGCTCGCGGGAGTTTGGAGACCCAGTACTTC. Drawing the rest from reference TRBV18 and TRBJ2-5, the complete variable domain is NAGVMQNPRHLVRRRGQEARLRCSPMKGHSHVYWYRQLPEEGLKFMVYLQKENIIDESGMPKERFSAEFPKEGPSILRIQQVVRGDSAAYFCASSPGGARGSLETQYFGPGTRLLVL.

The CDR3 here is CASSNRVSEQFF. The CDR3 nucleotides are TGTGCCAGTAGTAACAGGGTTAGTGAGCAGTTCTTC. V and J are TRBV19 and TRBJ2-1; possible D gene TRBD1, 6 bases. The CDR3 runs 12 residues. Trimming cost V 4 bases and J 9 bases, with 10 bases left between them. Germline V gene sequence: CDR1 LNHDA, CDR2 SQIVND (reference sequence).

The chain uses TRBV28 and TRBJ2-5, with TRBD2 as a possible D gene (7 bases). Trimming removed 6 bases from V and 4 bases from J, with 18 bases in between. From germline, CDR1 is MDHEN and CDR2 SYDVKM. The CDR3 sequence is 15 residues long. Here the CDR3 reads CASSPTRGGGETQYF. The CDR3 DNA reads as TGTGCCAGCAGCCCGACAAGGGGGGGTGGAGAGACCCAGTACTTC. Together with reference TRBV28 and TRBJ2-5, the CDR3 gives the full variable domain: DVKVTQSSRYLVKRTGEKVFLECVQDMDHENMFWYRQDPGLGLRLIYFSYDVKMKEKGDIPEGYSVSREKKERFSLILESASTNQTSMYLCASSPTRGGGETQYFGPGTRLLVL.

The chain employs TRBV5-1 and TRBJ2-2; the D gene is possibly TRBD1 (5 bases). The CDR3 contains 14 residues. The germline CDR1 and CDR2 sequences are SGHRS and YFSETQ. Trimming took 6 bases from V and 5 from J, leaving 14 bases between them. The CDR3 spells CASTTDSRTGELFF. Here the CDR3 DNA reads TGCGCCAGCACGACCGACAGTCGGACCGGGGAGCTGTTTTTT.

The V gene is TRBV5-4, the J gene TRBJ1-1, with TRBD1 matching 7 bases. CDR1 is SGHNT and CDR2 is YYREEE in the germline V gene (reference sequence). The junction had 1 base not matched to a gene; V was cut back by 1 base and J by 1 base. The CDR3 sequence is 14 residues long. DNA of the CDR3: TGTGCCAGCAGCTTGCGGGACAGGAACACTGAAGCTTTCTTT. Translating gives CASSLRDRNTEAFF.

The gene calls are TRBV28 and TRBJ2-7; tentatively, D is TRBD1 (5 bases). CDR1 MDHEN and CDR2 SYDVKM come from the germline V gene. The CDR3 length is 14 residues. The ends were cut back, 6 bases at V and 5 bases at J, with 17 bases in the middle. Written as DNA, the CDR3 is TGTGCCAGCAGCCCTCGACAGTGGTTTAACGAGCAGTACTTC. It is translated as CASSPRQWFNEQYF.

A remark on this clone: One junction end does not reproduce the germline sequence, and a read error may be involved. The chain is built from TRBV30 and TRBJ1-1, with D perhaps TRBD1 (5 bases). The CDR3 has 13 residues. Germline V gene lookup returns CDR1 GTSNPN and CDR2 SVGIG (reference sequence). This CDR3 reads CAGRGTLAGEAFF. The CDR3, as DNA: TGTGCCGGGAGGGGCACACTCGCGGGTGAAGCTTTCTTT.